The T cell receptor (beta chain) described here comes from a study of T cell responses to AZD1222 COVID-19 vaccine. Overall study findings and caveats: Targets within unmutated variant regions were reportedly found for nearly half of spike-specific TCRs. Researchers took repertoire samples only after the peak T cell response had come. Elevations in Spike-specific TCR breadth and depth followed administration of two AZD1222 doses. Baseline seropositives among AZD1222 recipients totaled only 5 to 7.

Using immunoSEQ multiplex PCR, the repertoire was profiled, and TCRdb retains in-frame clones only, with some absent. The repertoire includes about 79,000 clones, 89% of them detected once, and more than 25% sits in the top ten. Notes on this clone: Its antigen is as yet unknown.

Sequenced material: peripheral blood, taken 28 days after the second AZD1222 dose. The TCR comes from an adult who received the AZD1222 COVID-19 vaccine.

CDR3 sequence reads: CASSTGRSEQYF. CDR3 nucleotides: TGCGCCAGCAGCACGGGACGTAGCGAGCAGTACTTC. J is TRBJ2-7 and V is TRBV5-1; D tentatively fits TRBD1 or TRBD2 (5 bases each). The germline V and J ends were trimmed by 4 bases and 6 bases, with 11 bases remaining between them. Germline loops: CDR1 SGHRS, CDR2 YFSETQ. The CDR3 is made up of 12 amino acids.